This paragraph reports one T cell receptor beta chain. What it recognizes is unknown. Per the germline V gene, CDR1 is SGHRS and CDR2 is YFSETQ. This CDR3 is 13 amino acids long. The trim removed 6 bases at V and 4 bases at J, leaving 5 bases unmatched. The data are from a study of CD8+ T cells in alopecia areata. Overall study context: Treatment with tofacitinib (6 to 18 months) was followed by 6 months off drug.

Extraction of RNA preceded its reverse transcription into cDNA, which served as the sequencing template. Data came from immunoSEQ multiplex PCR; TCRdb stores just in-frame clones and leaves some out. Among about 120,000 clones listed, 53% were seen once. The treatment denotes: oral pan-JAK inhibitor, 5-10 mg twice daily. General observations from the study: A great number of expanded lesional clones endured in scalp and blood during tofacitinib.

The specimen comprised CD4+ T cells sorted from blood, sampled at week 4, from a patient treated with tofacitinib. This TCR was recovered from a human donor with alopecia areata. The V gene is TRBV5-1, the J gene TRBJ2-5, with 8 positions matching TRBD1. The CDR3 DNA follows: TGCGCCAGCACTAGCACAGGGGGAGAGACCCAGTACTTC. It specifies CASTSTGGETQYF.